A selection of T cell receptor beta chains follows, all from one sample in a study of blood T cell repertoires in COVID-19. TCRdb keeps only in-frame clones here, not all; method: immunoSEQ multiplex PCR. Among 250,000 to 300,000 clones listed, 80% to 95% were seen once. The sequenced sample was peripheral blood. These receptors came from a woman in her thirties with COVID-19, enrolled during active disease. CDR3s include the opening cysteine and the closing phenylalanine or tryptophan. A D gene is named only where the DNA matches it firmly. Clone size is stated in some rows and not others, as once, few, many or a class when expanded.

D gene,J gene,V gene,clone size,CDR3 protein,CDR3 DNA
-,TRBJ1-1,TRBV9,once,CASSVFMNTEAFF,TGTGCCAGCAGCGTATTCATGAACACTGAAGCTTTCTTT
TRBD2,TRBJ2-3,TRBV6-1,once,CASSDDGRAADTQYF,TGTGCCAGCAGTGATGACGGGAGGGCGGCAGATACGCAGTATTTT
TRBD2,TRBJ2-2,TRBV5-1,-,CASSPLAGGGGELFF,TGCGCCAGCAGCCCGCTAGCGGGAGGAGGCGGGGAGCTGTTTTTT
-,TRBJ1-4,TRBV6-6,-,CASSPRQAINEKLFF,TGTGCCAGCAGTCCGCGACAAGCTATTAATGAAAAACTGTTTTTT
-,TRBJ1-1,TRBV19,-,CASSVHREPGATEAFF,TGTGCCAGTAGTGTCCACAGGGAGCCGGGTGCCACTGAAGCTTTCTTT
-,TRBJ1-2,TRBV29-1,-,CSVVQATPMTEFGYTF,TGCAGCGTTGTTCAGGCCACCCCAATGACAGAATTTGGCTACACCTTC
TRBD2,TRBJ2-7,TRBV6-5,-,CASSWGAGDSYEQYF,TGTGCCAGCAGTTGGGGAGCGGGAGACTCCTACGAGCAGTACTTC
-,TRBJ1-1,TRBV11-1,-,CASSLMGGLGTEAFF,TGTGCCAGCAGCTTAATGGGGGGGCTAGGAACTGAAGCTTTCTTT
TRBD1,TRBJ1-5,TRBV28,once,CASSSGTGGTQPQHF,TGTGCCAGCAGTTCCGGGACAGGGGGTACTCAGCCCCAGCATTTT
TRBD1,TRBJ2-2,TRBV5-1,-,CASSLGDRAFAGELFF,TGCGCCAGCAGCTTGGGAGACAGGGCCTTCGCCGGGGAGCTGTTTTTT
-,TRBJ1-2,TRBV3-1/TRBV3-2,-,CASSHGGGGYTF,TGTGCCAGCAGCCACGGGGGAGGGGGCTACACCTTC
-,TRBJ2-7,TRBV15,-,CATSPRRDGEQYF,TGTGCCACCAGCCCGCGCAGGGATGGCGAGCAGTACTTC
TRBD2,TRBJ2-2,TRBV27,-,CASSLAGTTYTGELFF,TGTGCCAGCAGTTTGGCCGGGACTACCTACACCGGGGAGCTGTTTTTT
TRBD1,TRBJ1-2,TRBV19,-,CASKRQGAGYTF,TGTGCCAGTAAAAGACAGGGGGCAGGCTACACCTTC
-,TRBJ1-1,TRBV9,-,CASSVGRVGTEAFF,TGTGCCAGCAGCGTAGGCAGGGTGGGCACTGAAGCTTTCTTT
TRBD1,TRBJ1-4,TRBV6-1,-,CASSEGTGGEKLFF,TGTGCCAGCAGTGAAGGGACAGGGGGCGAAAAACTGTTTTTT
TRBD2,TRBJ2-1,TRBV7-9,-,CASSLGGLAGVGEQFF,TGTGCCAGCAGCTTAGGGGGACTAGCGGGAGTAGGTGAGCAGTTCTTC
-,TRBJ2-2,TRBV29-1,-,CSASPRGGHGELFF,TGCAGCGCTTCCCCCCGAGGGGGTCACGGGGAGCTGTTTTTT
-,TRBJ1-5,TRBV6-1,-,CASSEANRNQPQHF,TGTGCCAGCAGTGAAGCGAACAGGAATCAGCCCCAGCATTTT
-,TRBJ2-1,TRBV28,-,CASSSTFSGYEQFF,TGTGCCAGCAGTTCTACTTTTAGCGGCTATGAGCAGTTCTTC
TRBD1,TRBJ2-2,TRBV7-9,-,CASSLPSTGDPNTGELFF,TGTGCCAGCAGCTTACCCTCCACAGGGGATCCGAACACCGGGGAGCTGTTTTTT